This T cell receptor beta chain comes out of a study of cytomegalovirus exposure and HLA in healthy donors. As to this clone: Its antigen is undetermined.

Findings and caveats of the study: A previous analysis found most TCR beta V segments productive roughly 87% or roughly 30% of the time. Later work found most CMV-associated TCR beta chains apparently HLA-restricted.

Germline-derived CDR1 and CDR2 are LGHNA and YNFKEQ. Unmatched junction bases numbered 19, after V lost 1 base and J lost 10 bases. The CDR3 covers 19 residues. The primer mix had 60 Vbeta and 13 Jbeta primers. This table comes from immunoSEQ multiplex PCR, and its TCRdb copy is limited to in-frame clones, with some not included. Its listing shows some 120,000 clones. Input material: PBMCs. The sequence was obtained from a man younger than 45 in good health and CMV-seronegative. V is TRBV4-2 and J is TRBJ2-1; TRBD2 aligns across 10 bases. CDR3 DNA: TGTGCCAGCAGCCAAGCCCTACTATCCTCTAGCGGGAGAGGAGTCGAGCAGTTCTTC. This encodes CASSQALLSSSGRGVEQFF.